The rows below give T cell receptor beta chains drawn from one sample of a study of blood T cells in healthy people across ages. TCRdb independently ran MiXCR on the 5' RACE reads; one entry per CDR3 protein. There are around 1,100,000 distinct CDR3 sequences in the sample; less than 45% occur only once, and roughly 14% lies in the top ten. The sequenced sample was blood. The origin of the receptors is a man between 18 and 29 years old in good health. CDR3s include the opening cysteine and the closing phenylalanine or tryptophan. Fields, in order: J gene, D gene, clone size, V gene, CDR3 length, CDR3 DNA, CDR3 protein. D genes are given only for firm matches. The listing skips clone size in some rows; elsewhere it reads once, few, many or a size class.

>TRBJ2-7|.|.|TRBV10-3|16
TGTGCCATCAGTGAGTCGCTCACGCCGTCCTACAATGAGCAGTACTTC
CAISESLTPSYNEQYF
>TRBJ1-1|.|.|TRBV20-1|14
TGCAGTGCTAGAGGGGTCCAGGGATTTGGTGAAGCTTTCTTT
CSARGVQGFGEAFF
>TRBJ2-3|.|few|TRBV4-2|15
TGTGCCAGCAGCCAACATGGGGAGGACACAGATACGCAGTATTTT
CASSQHGEDTDTQYF
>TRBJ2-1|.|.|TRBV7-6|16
TGTGCCAGCAGCTTAGCGAGAGACTGGACCGGGGATGAGCAGTTCTTC
CASSLARDWTGDEQFF
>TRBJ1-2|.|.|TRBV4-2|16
TGTGCCAGCAGCCAAGATTTGGTCAGGGCCCACTATGGCTACACCTTC
CASSQDLVRAHYGYTF
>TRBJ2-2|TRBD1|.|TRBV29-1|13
TGCAGCGTTGAAGCCACAGGGGCCGGGGAGCTGTTTTTT
CSVEATGAGELFF
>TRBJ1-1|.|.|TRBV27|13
TGTGCCAGCAGTCAGAACCGGCACACTGAAGCTTTCTTT
CASSQNRHTEAFF
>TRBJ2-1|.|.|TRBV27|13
TGTGCCAGCAGGTTTGGCGGGGACAATGAGCAGTTCTTC
CASRFGGDNEQFF
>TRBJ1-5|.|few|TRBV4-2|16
TGTGCCAGCAGCCAAGATAGGGAGGTTGCGGGGCAGCCCCAGCATTTT
CASSQDREVAGQPQHF
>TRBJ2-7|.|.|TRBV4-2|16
TGTGCCAGCAGCCAAGACCCTAGGGCAGGGAGCTACGAGCAGTACTTC
CASSQDPRAGSYEQYF
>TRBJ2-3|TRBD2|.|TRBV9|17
TGTGCCAGCAGCCACAACCGACTAGCGGGGAACACAGATACGCGGTATTTT
CASSHNRLAGNTDTRYF
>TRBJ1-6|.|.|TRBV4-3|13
TGCGCCAGCAGCCAAGATTCCAATTCACCCCTCCACTTT
CASSQDSNSPLHF
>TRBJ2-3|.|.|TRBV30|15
TGTGCCTGGAGCGCCTTAGGAGTGGGCACAGATACGCAGTATTTT
CAWSALGVGTDTQYF
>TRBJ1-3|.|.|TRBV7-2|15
TGTGCCAGCAGCGCATCGGGAGGCTCTGGAAACACCATATATTTT
CASSASGGSGNTIYF
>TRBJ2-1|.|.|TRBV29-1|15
TGCAGCGTTAAAGATCCAGGCACCGCCTACAATGAGCAGTTCTTC
CSVKDPGTAYNEQFF
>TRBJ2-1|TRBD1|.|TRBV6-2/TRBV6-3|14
TGTGCCAGCAGTTTAATCCGGGACAGGGTTTCTTTGTTCTTC
CASSLIRDRVSLFF
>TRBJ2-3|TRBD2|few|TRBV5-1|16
TGCGCCAGCAGCTCCGGGACTAGCGGATTCACAGATACGCAGTATTTT
CASSSGTSGFTDTQYF
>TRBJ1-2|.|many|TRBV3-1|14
TGTGCCAGCAGCCAAGAACAGCAGAGCTATGGCTACACCTTC
CASSQEQQSYGYTF
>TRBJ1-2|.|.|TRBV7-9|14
TGTGCCAGCAGCTCCGGACAGTCTGGATATGGCTACACCTTC
CASSSGQSGYGYTF
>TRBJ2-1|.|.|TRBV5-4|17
TGTGCCAGCAGCTCTGCAGGGGGGGGGGAGTACTACAATGAGCAGTTCTTC
CASSSAGGGEYYNEQFF
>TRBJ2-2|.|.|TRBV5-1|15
TGCGCCAGCAGCCAGAAAGGACCCAACACCGGGGAGCTGTTTTTT
CASSQKGPNTGELFF
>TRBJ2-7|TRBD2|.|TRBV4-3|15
TGCGCCAGCAGCCAAAAGGTAGCGGGATCCTACGAGCAGTACTTC
CASSQKVAGSYEQYF
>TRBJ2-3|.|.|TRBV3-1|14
TGTGCCAGCAGCCTAAGGACTGCCAGTGATACGCAGTATTTT
CASSLRTASDTQYF
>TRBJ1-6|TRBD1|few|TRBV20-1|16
TGCAGTGCTAGAGGGGGACAGAGCTCCTATAATTCACCCCTCCACTTT
CSARGGQSSYNSPLHF
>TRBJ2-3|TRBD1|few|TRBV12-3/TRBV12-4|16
TGTGCCAGCAGGGAGGGGACAGGGGGCCCCACAGATACGCAGTATTTT
CASREGTGGPTDTQYF
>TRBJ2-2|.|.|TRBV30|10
TGTGCCTGGAGTTCTGGGGAGCTGTTTTTT
CAWSSGELFF
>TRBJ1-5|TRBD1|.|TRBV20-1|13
TGCAGTGCTATTGACAGGGGGCTTCAGCCCCAGCATTTT
CSAIDRGLQPQHF
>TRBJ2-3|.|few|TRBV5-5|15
TGTGCCAGCAGCTTTGGTTTCGGGGGAGTGGATACGCAGTATTTT
CASSFGFGGVDTQYF
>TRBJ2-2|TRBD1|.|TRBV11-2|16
TGTGCCAGCAGCTTAGTGGGGACAGCGAACACCGGGGAGCTGTTTTTT
CASSLVGTANTGELFF
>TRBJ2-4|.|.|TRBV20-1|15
TGCAGTGCTAGAGGGCAGGGGAAGTCCAAAAACATTCAGTACTTC
CSARGQGKSKNIQYF
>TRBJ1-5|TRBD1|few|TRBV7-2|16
TGTGCCAGCAGCTCTAGGACAGGGTCCAGCAATCAGCCCCAGCATTTT
CASSSRTGSSNQPQHF
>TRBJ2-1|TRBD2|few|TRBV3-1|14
TGTGCCAGCATGGATGGGGGGGCCTACAATGAGCAGTTCTTC
CASMDGGAYNEQFF